A selection of T cell receptor beta chains follows, all from one sample in a study of OX40 agonist ivuxolimab in advanced cancers. Assay: immunoSEQ multiplex PCR; the TCRdb copy retains only in-frame clones and omits some. The table lists some 40,000 clones, 80% to 95% of them singletons. Source: CD4+ or CD8+ T cells sorted from blood, taken in a trial of the OX40 agonist ivuxolimab. Receptors originate from an adult with an advanced solid tumor such as melanoma, head and neck, liver or kidney cancer. The CDR3 runs from the conserved cysteine through the conserved F or W. D genes are given only for firm matches. Expanded clones are given a class, and other clones once, few, many or no size at all.

length,J,D,size,V,CDR3,DNA
12,TRBJ2-5,NA,NA,TRBV11-3,CASSPSGETQYF,TGTGCCAGCAGCCCATCGGGAGAGACCCAGTACTTC
12,TRBJ1-1,NA,few,TRBV28,CASTPRGTEAFF,TGTGCCAGCACCCCGCGAGGGACTGAAGCTTTCTTT
18,TRBJ1-5,NA,NA,TRBV15,CATSRWEIAASSNQPQHF,TGTGCCACCAGCAGATGGGAGATCGCCGCTTCAAGCAATCAGCCCCAGCATTTT
18,TRBJ2-2,TRBD2,once,TRBV4-1,CASSQDPRLAGVGGELFF,TGCGCCAGCAGCCAAGACCCGAGACTAGCGGGAGTGGGCGGGGAGCTGTTTTTT
17,TRBJ2-1,TRBD2,NA,TRBV9,CASSGSGRAGPVNEQFF,TGTGCCAGCAGCGGCAGCGGGAGGGCCGGTCCCGTCAATGAGCAGTTCTTC
13,TRBJ2-2,NA,NA,TRBV9,CASSPPRTGELFF,TGTGCCAGCAGCCCCCCCCGCACCGGGGAGCTGTTTTTT
14,TRBJ2-3,NA,NA,TRBV27,CASSPVRSTDTQYF,TGTGCCAGCAGCCCGGTGAGAAGCACAGATACGCAGTATTTT
11,TRBJ2-5,NA,NA,TRBV28,CASRLGETQYF,TGTGCCAGCCGCCTAGGAGAGACCCAGTACTTC
12,TRBJ1-2,NA,NA,TRBV9,CASRRFDYGYTF,TGTGCCAGCAGACGCTTTGACTATGGCTACACCTTC
13,TRBJ2-7,NA,NA,TRBV7-7,CASSLSTDYEQYF,TGTGCTAGCAGCTTATCAACAGACTACGAGCAGTACTTC
15,TRBJ2-7,TRBD1,NA,TRBV7-3,CASSQTGTGGYEQYF,TGTGCCAGCAGCCAAACCGGGACAGGGGGCTACGAGCAGTACTTC
14,TRBJ1-2,NA,NA,TRBV7-2,CASSLETENYGYTF,TGTGCCAGCAGCTTAGAGACAGAGAACTATGGCTACACCTTC
15,TRBJ2-1,NA,NA,TRBV28,CASSLPQDSYNEQFF,TGTGCCAGCAGTTTGCCGCAGGACTCCTACAATGAGCAGTTCTTC
15,TRBJ1-5,TRBD1,NA,TRBV6-1,CASTRTTGEVQPQHF,TGTGCCAGCACTAGAACAACAGGGGAAGTTCAGCCCCAGCATTTT
16,TRBJ2-5,TRBD1,NA,TRBV29-1,CSVGGWDRPLEETQYF,TGCAGCGTTGGGGGGTGGGACAGGCCCCTCGAGGAGACCCAGTACTTC
16,TRBJ2-5,NA,NA,TRBV28,CASRTGDMGRQETQYF,TGTGCCAGCAGAACGGGGGACATGGGGCGGCAAGAGACCCAGTACTTC
17,TRBJ2-7,TRBD1,NA,TRBV4-2,CASSQESPTGYLYEQYF,TGTGCCAGCAGCCAAGAGTCCCCGACAGGGTATTTGTACGAGCAGTACTTC
17,TRBJ2-1,TRBD2,NA,TRBV7-9,CASSTRLAVNSYNEQFF,TGTGCCAGCAGCACTCGACTAGCGGTCAACTCCTACAATGAGCAGTTCTTC
16,TRBJ2-1,NA,NA,TRBV5-1,CASSLGRGRSYNEQFF,TGCGCCAGCAGCTTGGGTCGGGGTAGGTCCTACAATGAGCAGTTCTTC
15,TRBJ2-7,NA,NA,TRBV11-2,CASSPRTTIPPEQYF,TGTGCCAGCAGCCCGCGGACTACAATACCCCCCGAGCAGTACTTC
16,TRBJ2-7,TRBD1,NA,TRBV4-2,CASSQVGTGGSYEQYF,TGTGCCAGCAGCCAAGTTGGGACAGGGGGCTCCTACGAGCAGTACTTC
15,TRBJ2-1,TRBD1,NA,TRBV9,CASSSTTGKEYEQFF,TGTGCCAGCAGCTCTACGACAGGGAAAGAATATGAGCAGTTCTTC
18,TRBJ2-2,NA,NA,TRBV9,CASSYPEGEAVNTGELFF,TGTGCCAGCAGCTACCCTGAGGGGGAGGCGGTGAACACCGGGGAGCTGTTTTTT
16,TRBJ2-3,TRBD2,NA,TRBV18,CASSPLTSVLTDTQYF,TGTGCCAGCTCACCACTCACTAGCGTACTCACAGATACGCAGTATTTT
15,TRBJ2-7,NA,NA,TRBV6-5,CASSHSSGKYDEQYF,TGTGCCAGCAGTCACTCCTCGGGGAAGTACGACGAGCAGTACTTC
14,TRBJ2-7,NA,NA,TRBV4-2,CASSQEADSYEQYF,TGTGCCAGCAGCCAAGAGGCGGACTCCTACGAGCAGTACTTC
14,TRBJ1-1,TRBD1,NA,TRBV6-6,CASRGQGALPEAFF,TGTGCCAGCAGAGGACAGGGGGCGCTCCCTGAAGCTTTCTTT
15,TRBJ2-1,TRBD2,NA,TRBV30,CAWTVAGGPFNEQFF,TGTGCCTGGACCGTAGCGGGAGGGCCTTTTAATGAGCAGTTCTTC
15,TRBJ1-1,NA,NA,TRBV19,CASSIGMGRRTEAFF,TGTGCCAGTAGTATAGGAATGGGACGGCGCACTGAAGCTTTCTTT
13,TRBJ2-1,NA,NA,TRBV12-5,CASAGLPYNEQFF,TGTGCTAGTGCAGGACTCCCCTACAATGAGCAGTTCTTC
15,TRBJ2-7,NA,NA,TRBV6-5,CASSPFWISLGEQYF,TGTGCCAGCAGTCCCTTTTGGATCTCTTTAGGGGAGCAGTACTTC
14,TRBJ1-1,NA,NA,TRBV7-6,CASSLLMTGTEAFF,TGTGCCAGCAGCTTACTGATGACGGGGACTGAAGCTTTCTTT
13,TRBJ1-5,NA,once,TRBV6-1,CASVGRAHQPQHF,TGTGCCAGCGTTGGCAGGGCGCATCAGCCCCAGCATTTT
14,TRBJ1-1,NA,NA,TRBV7-9,CASSLYVGNTEAFF,TGTGCCAGCAGCTTATATGTTGGGAACACTGAAGCTTTCTTT
18,TRBJ2-5,TRBD1,NA,TRBV9,CASSVVPGGPTPDGTQYF,TGTGCCAGCAGCGTAGTGCCAGGGGGTCCCACCCCGGATGGGACCCAGTACTTC
14,TRBJ2-2,NA,NA,TRBV19,CASTLTSGTGELFF,TGTGCCAGTACCCTCACTTCGGGGACCGGGGAGCTGTTTTTT
15,TRBJ1-5,NA,NA,TRBV7-6,CASSLGVGFNQPQHF,TGTGCCAGCAGCTTAGGGGTAGGGTTCAATCAGCCCCAGCATTTT
14,TRBJ2-5,NA,NA,TRBV11-2,CASSLGGAGETQYF,TGTGCCAGCAGCTTGGGCGGGGCGGGGGAGACCCAGTACTTC
14,TRBJ1-3,TRBD1,NA,TRBV7-9,CSLGQGSSGNTIYF,TGTTCCTTGGGACAGGGGAGCTCTGGAAACACCATATATTTT
12,TRBJ2-1,NA,once,TRBV4-1,CASSGVGGVQFF,TGCGCCAGCAGCGGGGTCGGGGGAGTTCAGTTCTTC
14,TRBJ2-7,NA,NA,TRBV9,CASSVEAGTYEQYF,TGTGCCAGCAGCGTAGAGGCGGGAACCTACGAGCAGTACTTC
14,TRBJ1-4,NA,NA,TRBV28,CASRVDFSGEKLFF,TGTGCCAGCAGGGTAGACTTCAGCGGCGAAAAACTGTTTTTT
14,TRBJ2-7,NA,NA,TRBV7-9,CASSPLSQGYEQYF,TGTGCCAGCAGCCCCCTAAGTCAGGGCTACGAGCAGTACTTC
17,TRBJ2-2,TRBD1,NA,TRBV7-9,CASSPSMGQGLTGELFF,TGTGCCAGCAGCCCTAGCATGGGACAGGGGCTTACCGGGGAGCTGTTTTTT
17,TRBJ2-2,TRBD2,NA,TRBV15,CATSRVGSGMNTGELFF,TGTGCCACCAGCAGAGTTGGTAGCGGGATGAACACCGGGGAGCTGTTTTTT
16,TRBJ2-5,TRBD1,NA,TRBV7-9,CASSLWTGGAMETQYF,TGTGCCAGCAGCCTCTGGACAGGGGGCGCGATGGAGACCCAGTACTTC
14,TRBJ2-7,NA,NA,TRBV29-1,CSVEGIGFSYEQYF,TGCAGCGTTGAGGGGATCGGGTTCTCCTACGAGCAGTACTTC
15,TRBJ2-7,TRBD1,NA,TRBV10-3,CAISDSGTGDYEQYF,TGTGCCATCAGTGATTCCGGGACAGGGGACTACGAGCAGTACTTC
16,TRBJ1-4,NA,once,TRBV21-1,CASSKLVQGWNEKLFF,TGTGCCAGCAGCAAATTGGTACAGGGGTGGAATGAAAAACTGTTTTTT
13,TRBJ2-7,NA,NA,TRBV6-5,CASSQRASYEQYF,TGTGCCAGCAGTCAAAGGGCCTCCTACGAGCAGTACTTC
14,TRBJ2-7,NA,NA,TRBV11-3,CASSLGPDSYEQYF,TGTGCCAGCAGCTTAGGACCTGACTCCTACGAGCAGTACTTC
14,TRBJ2-2,TRBD2,NA,TRBV11-2,CAVHPGLEAGELFF,TGTGCCGTCCACCCGGGACTAGAGGCCGGGGAGCTGTTTTTT
16,TRBJ1-2,NA,NA,TRBV28,CASSPIAARKLYGYTF,TGTGCCAGCAGCCCTATTGCCGCGAGGAAGCTTTATGGCTACACCTTC
15,TRBJ2-5,NA,NA,TRBV7-9,CASSNRDRPEATQYF,TGTGCCAGCAGCAACCGGGACCGACCAGAGGCGACCCAGTACTTC